The clone carrying this T cell receptor (beta chain) was picked up a small number of times. Antigen specificity is unknown. This record belongs to a study of T-cell memory formation after mild COVID-19. Study overall: Largely, TCR clusters stayed within a single donor.

The V gene's germline CDR1 is PRHDT and CDR2 FYEKMQ (reference sequence). The CDR3 extends over 15 amino acids. Trimming shortened V by 1 base and J by 2 bases, and 11 bases separated the two germline ends. Study conclusions and caveats: CD4/CD8 balance held among clones contracting day 15 to 85, and later expanders leaned CD4+.

One entry per CDR3 protein results from TCRdb running MiXCR on the 5' RACE reads. The sample includes 470,000 or so distinct CDR3 sequences, roughly 25% of them seen just once. This sequence originates from an adult woman who had mild COVID-19 (a few samples of this study predate the infection). Cell type and time point are not known. Source material: PBMCs or a T cell subset sorted from them (not recorded which). The chain combines TRBV13 with TRBJ2-5; D ambiguous. CDR3 DNA: TGTGCCAGCAGCTTAGCACAGCCATCGCAAGAGACCCAGTACTTC. This encodes CASSLAQPSQETQYF.